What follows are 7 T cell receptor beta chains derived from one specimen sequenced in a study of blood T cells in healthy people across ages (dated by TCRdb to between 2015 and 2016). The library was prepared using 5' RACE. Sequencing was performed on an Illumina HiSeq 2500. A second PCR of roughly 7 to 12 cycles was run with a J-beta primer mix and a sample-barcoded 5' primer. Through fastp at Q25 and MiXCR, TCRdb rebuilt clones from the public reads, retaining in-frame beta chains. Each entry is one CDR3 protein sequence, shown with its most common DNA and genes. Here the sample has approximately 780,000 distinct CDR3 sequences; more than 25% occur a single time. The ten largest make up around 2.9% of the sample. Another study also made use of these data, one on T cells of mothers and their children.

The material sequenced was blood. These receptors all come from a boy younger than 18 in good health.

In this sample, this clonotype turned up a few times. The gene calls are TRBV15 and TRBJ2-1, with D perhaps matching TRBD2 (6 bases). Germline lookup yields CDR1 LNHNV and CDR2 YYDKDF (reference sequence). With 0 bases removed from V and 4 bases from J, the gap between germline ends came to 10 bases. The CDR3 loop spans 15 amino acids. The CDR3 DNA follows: TGTGCCACCAGCAGAGAGTCTGGGGGGTACAATGAGCAGTTCTTC. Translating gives CATSRESGGYNEQFF.

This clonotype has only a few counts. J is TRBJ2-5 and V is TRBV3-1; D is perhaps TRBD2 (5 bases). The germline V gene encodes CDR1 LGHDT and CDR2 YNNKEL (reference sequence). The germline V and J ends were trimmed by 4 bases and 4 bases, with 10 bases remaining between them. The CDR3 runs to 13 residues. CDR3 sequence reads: CASSPWTAETQYF. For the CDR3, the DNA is TGTGCCAGCAGCCCCTGGACTGCAGAGACCCAGTACTTC.

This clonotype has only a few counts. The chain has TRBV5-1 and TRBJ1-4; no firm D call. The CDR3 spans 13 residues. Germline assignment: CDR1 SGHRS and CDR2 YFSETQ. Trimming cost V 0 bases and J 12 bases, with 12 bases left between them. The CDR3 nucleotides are TGCGCCAGCAGCTTGGCCGGCGGGGAGGAACTGTTTTTT. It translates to CASSLAGGEELFF.

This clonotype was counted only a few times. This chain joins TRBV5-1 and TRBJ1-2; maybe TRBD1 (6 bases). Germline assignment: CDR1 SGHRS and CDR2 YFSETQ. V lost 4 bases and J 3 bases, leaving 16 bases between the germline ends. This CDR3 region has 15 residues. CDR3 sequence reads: CASSNGQPGHYGYTF. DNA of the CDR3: TGCGCCAGCAGCAACGGACAGCCAGGGCACTATGGCTACACCTTC.

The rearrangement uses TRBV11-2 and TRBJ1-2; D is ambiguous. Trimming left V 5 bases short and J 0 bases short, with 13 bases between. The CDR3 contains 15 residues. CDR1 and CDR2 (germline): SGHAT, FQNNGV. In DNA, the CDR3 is TGTGCCAGCAGCCAGGAGTTGGGATCTAACTATGGCTACACCTTC. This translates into CASSQELGSNYGYTF.

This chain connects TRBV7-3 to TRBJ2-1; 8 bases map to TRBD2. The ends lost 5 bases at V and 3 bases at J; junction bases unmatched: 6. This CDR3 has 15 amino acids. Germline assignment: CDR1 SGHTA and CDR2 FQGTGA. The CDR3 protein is CASSISGELYNEQFF. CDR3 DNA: TGTGCCAGCAGCATTAGCGGGGAGCTCTACAATGAGCAGTTCTTC.

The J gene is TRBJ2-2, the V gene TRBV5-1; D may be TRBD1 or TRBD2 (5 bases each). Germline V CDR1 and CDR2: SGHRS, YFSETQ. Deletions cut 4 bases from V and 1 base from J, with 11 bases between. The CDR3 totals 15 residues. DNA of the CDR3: TGCGCCAGCAGCCCGGGACGGGAGAACACCGGGGAGCTGTTTTTT. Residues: CASSPGRENTGELFF.